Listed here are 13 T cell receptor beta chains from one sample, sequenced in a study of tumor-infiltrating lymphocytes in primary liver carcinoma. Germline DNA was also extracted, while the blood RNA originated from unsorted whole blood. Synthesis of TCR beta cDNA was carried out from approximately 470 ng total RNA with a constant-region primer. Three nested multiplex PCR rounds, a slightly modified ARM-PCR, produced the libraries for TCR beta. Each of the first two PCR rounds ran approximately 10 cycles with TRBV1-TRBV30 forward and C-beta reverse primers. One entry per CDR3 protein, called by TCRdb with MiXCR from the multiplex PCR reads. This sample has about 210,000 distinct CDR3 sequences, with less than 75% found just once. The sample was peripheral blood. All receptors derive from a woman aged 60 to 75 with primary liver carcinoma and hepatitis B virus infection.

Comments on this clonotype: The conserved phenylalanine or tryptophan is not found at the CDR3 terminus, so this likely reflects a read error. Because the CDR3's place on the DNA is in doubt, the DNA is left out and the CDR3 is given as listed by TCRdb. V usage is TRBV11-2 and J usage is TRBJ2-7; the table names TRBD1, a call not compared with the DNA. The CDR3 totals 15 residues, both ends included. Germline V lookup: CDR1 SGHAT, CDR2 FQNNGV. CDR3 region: CASSPGTGVAYEQYY.

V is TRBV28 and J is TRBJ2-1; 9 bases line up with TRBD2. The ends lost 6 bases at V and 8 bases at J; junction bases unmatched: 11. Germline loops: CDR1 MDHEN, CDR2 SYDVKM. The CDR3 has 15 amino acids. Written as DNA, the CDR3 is TGTGCCAGCAGCCCCGGGACTAGCATGGGCGATGAGCAGTTCTTC. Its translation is CASSPGTSMGDEQFF. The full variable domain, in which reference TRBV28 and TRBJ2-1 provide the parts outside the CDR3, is DVKVTQSSRYLVKRTGEKVFLECVQDMDHENMFWYRQDPGLGLRLIYFSYDVKMKEKGDIPEGYSVSREKKERFSLILESASTNQTSMYLCASSPGTSMGDEQFFGPGTRLTVL.

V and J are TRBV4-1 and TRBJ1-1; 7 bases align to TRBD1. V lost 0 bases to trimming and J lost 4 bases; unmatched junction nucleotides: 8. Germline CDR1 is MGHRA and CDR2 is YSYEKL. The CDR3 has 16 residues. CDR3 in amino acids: CASSQDKRQGGTEAFF. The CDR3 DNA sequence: TGCGCCAGCAGCCAAGATAAGAGACAGGGTGGCACTGAAGCTTTCTTT.

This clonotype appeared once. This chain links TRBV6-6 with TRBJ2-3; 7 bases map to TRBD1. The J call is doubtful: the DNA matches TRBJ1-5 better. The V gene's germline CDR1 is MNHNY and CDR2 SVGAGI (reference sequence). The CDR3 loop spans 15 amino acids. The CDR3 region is CASGGQTGPTDTQHF. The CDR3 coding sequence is TGTGCCAGCGGTGGACAGACAGGGCCCACAGATACGCAGCATTTT.

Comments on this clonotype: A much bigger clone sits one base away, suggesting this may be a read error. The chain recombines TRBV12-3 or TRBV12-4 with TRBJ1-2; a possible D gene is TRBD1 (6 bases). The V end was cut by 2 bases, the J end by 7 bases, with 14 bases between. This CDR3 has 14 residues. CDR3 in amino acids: CASSLMRGRGGYTF. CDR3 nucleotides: TGTGCCAGCAGTTTAATGAGAGGCAGGGGTGGCTACACCTTC.

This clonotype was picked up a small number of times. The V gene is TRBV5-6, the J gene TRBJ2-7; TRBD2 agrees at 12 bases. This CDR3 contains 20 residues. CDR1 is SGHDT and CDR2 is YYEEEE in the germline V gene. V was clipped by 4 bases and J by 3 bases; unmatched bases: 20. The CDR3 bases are TGTGCCAGCAGCACCTCTGATCTGCTAGCGGGAGGGACGGGGGACTACGAGCAGTACTTC. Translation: CASSTSDLLAGGTGDYEQYF.

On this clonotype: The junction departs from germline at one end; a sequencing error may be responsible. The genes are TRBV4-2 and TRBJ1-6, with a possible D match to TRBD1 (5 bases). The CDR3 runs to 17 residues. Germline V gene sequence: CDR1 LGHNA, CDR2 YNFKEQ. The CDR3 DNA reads TGTGCGAGCAGTCAAGACGGGTGGGGGACCTATAATTCACCCCTCCACTTT. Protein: CASSQDGWGTYNSPLHF.

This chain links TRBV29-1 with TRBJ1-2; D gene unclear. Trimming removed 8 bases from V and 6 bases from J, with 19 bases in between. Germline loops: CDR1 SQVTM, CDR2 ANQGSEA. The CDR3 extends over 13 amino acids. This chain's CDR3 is CSLAGGSLDGYTF. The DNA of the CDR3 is TGCAGCCTGGCCGGAGGGTCCCTCGATGGCTACACCTTC.

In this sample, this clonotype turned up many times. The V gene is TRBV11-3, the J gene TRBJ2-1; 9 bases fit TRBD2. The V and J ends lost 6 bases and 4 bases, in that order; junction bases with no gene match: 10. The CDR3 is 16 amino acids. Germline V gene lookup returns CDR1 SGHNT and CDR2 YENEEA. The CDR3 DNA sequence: TGTGCCAGCAGACAACCTCTAGCGGGACTTTACAATGAGCAGTTCTTC. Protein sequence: CASRQPLAGLYNEQFF.

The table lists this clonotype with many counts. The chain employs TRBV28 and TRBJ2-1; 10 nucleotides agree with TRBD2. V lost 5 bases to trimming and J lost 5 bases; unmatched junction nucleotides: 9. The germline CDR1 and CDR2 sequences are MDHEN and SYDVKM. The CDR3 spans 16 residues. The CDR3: CASSPVSGRENNEQFF. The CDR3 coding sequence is TGTGCCAGCAGTCCCGTCAGCGGGAGGGAGAACAATGAGCAGTTCTTC. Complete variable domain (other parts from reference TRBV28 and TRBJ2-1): DVKVTQSSRYLVKRTGEKVFLECVQDMDHENMFWYRQDPGLGLRLIYFSYDVKMKEKGDIPEGYSVSREKKERFSLILESASTNQTSMYLCASSPVSGRENNEQFFGPGTRLTVL.

Here the CDR3 reads CSVETGPGPSYNEQFF. The DNA of the CDR3 is TGCAGCGTTGAAACGGGACCGGGGCCGTCCTACAATGAGCAGTTCTTC. The chain joins TRBV29-1 to TRBJ2-1; D may match TRBD1 or TRBD2 (5 bases each). Trimming shortened V by 2 bases and J by 1 base, and 15 bases separated the two germline ends. This CDR3 has 16 residues. CDR1 and CDR2 from the germline V gene are SQVTM and ANQGSEA.

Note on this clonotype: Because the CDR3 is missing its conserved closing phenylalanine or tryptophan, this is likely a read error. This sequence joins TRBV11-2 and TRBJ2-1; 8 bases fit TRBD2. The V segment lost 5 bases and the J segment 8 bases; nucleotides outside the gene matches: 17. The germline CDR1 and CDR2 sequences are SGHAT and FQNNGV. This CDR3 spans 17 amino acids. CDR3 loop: CASSRRLSGGPGDEQFP. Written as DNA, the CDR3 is TGTGCCAGCAGCAGGAGACTATCGGGAGGGCCGGGGGATGAGCAGTTCCCC.

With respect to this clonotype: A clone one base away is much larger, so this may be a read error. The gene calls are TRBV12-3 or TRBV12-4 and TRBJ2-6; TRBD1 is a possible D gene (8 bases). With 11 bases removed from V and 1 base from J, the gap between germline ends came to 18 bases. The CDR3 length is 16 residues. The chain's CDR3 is CAGGGQVSSGANVLTF. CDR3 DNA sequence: TGTGCCGGCGGGGGACAGGTGTCTTCTGGGGCCAACGTCCTGACTTTC.